One TCR beta chain is described in this entry. The antigen it recognizes is unknown. No much larger clonotype is one base removed from it; base qualities were not supplied. This record belongs to a study of blood T cell repertoires in COVID-19 (dated by TCRdb to the early 2020s). Regarding the research as a whole: Samples covering the acute and convalescent phases of COVID-19 were provided by collaborators in the United States, Italy and Spain. The prospective study material was composed of cDNA or gDNA derived from T cells, B-cell-depleted T cells, or PBMCs. Deeply sampled blood TCRbeta repertoires from subjects exposed to, actively infected with, or recovered from COVID-19 were included in the dataset. The repertoires were released in a freely available public database intended as a resource for research on the immune response to SARS-CoV-2. Samples were obtained from the ongoing ImmuneRACE study (first 160 participants) and from 1,254 subjects provided by 6 global collaborators. Sample metadata almost always included a de-identified subject ID, COVID-19 status, age in years and sex. HLA class I and class II types, where available, came from metadata supplied by the sample provider rather than from assay-based typing.

Overall study results and their limits: How much clinical and demographic metadata was included differed by source and by participant, and the metadata was provided uncurated.

Whole blood was collected in K2EDTA tubes by collaborating institutions according to the institutions' own protocols. Collaborator samples were shipped for TCRbeta analysis as frozen whole blood, isolated PBMCs, or DNA extracted from either sample type. TCRbeta CDR3 regions were amplified from genomic DNA by means of the immunoSEQ Assay, a bias-controlled multiplex PCR. On the authors' methods: Within the assay, amplification of reference gene primers was used to estimate how many nucleated cells each sample contained. Sequence reads were collapsed and filtered to measure the absolute abundance of every unique TCRbeta CDR3 rearrangement. Productive Simpson clonality was computed per sample as the square root of Simpson's diversity index over productive rearrangements. Not all clones reach the TCRdb copy of this immuneACCESS table, which keeps in-frame sequences only. Checked studies attribute under half of the gap to unresolved V genes and leave the rest unexplained. That table furnishes V, J and clone size, whereas the DNA furnished D and trimming. The sample table lists about 130,000 clones, approximately 85% of them with a count of one. The ten largest make up more than 10% of the sample.

The CDR3 spans 15 residues, from the cysteine through the phenylalanine. Just the 45-base CDR3 DNA is kept, in frame starting at base 1. Deletion took 0 bases off V and 2 bases off J, with a span of 8 bases between the germline ends. CDR1 and CDR2 (SGHVS, FQNEAQ) derive from the germline V gene. The material sequenced was peripheral blood. The chain joins TRBV7-8 to TRBJ1-5, and possibly TRBD1, on 5 matching bases. This TCR came from a human donor in a cohort sampled during active COVID-19. The sequenced DNA: TGTGCCAGCAGCTTAGCGGGGGGTGGCAATCAGCCCCAGCATTTT. It translates to CASSLAGGGNQPQHF.